This record covers a single T cell receptor (beta chain). The sample has other DNA sequences that encode this CDR3 too. This specimen belongs to a study of shared clonotypes between healthy human individuals. Assay: immunoSEQ multiplex PCR; the TCRdb copy retains only in-frame clones and omits some. The data contain approximately 500,000 clones, roughly 80% of them seen just once; the ten biggest clones take up 12%. CDR1 SGHRS and CDR2 YFSETQ come from the germline V gene. With 0 bases removed from V and 3 bases from J, the gap between germline ends came to 6 bases. The CDR3 totals 13 residues. Nashville, Tennessee was home to all donors, who were Caucasian adults.

This clonotype was sampled from a woman aged 35 to 49 in good health. Some clones in this sample may be carry-over from other donors' samples. V gene TRBV5-1 combines with J gene TRBJ2-5; D gene ambiguous. The sample was PBMCs. The CDR3 spells CASSLEAEETQYF. Written as DNA, the CDR3 is TGCGCCAGCAGCTTGGAGGCCGAAGAGACCCAGTACTTC.